This is a list of T cell receptor beta chains from one sample in a study of blood T cell repertoires in COVID-19. TCRdb keeps only in-frame clones here, not all; method: immunoSEQ multiplex PCR. The sample comprises 250,000 or so clones, approximately 80% of which are singletons, and 8.9% rests with the top ten. The sequencing input was peripheral blood. These receptors all come from a man older than 75 with acute or convalescent COVID-19. The CDR3 runs from the conserved cysteine through the conserved F or W. A D gene is named only where the DNA matches it firmly. Clone size appears in some rows only: once, few, many, or a class for an expanded clone.

TRBD1	TRBV5-4	TRBJ2-1	few	TGTGCCAGCAGCTTGGCCCAAGGACAGGGGCCTGGACGGCAGTTCTTC	CASSLAQGQGPGRQFF
TRBD2	TRBV6-6	TRBJ2-7	once	TGTGCCAGCAGTTACAGTAGCGGGAGCACCTACGAGCAGTACTTC	CASSYSSGSTYEQYF
-	TRBV3-1/TRBV3-2	TRBJ2-6	-	TGTGCCAGCAGCCAAGAGATCGGACAGCTTAAGGGGGCCAACGTCCTGACTTTC	CASSQEIGQLKGANVLTF
-	TRBV6-5	TRBJ1-5	-	TGTGCCAGCAGTTACTCTCTCCATCAGCCCCAGCATTTT	CASSYSLHQPQHF
-	TRBV12-3/TRBV12-4	TRBJ2-7	-	TGTGCCAGCAGTCAGACAGTGACCTACGAGCAGTACTTC	CASSQTVTYEQYF
TRBD1	TRBV18	TRBJ2-1	-	TGTGCCAGCTCACCACCGAATCGGGACAGGGGGCAGGCTGAGCAGTTCTTC	CASSPPNRDRGQAEQFF
TRBD1	TRBV19	TRBJ2-7	-	TGTGCCAGTCACCCGGGACAGGCCTACTACGAGCAGTACTTC	CASHPGQAYYEQYF
-	TRBV2	TRBJ1-2	-	TGTGCCAGCAGTCGGATCGGAGGAGGCTACACCTTC	CASSRIGGGYTF
-	TRBV11-3	TRBJ1-1	-	TGTGCCAGCAGCTTAACCGGACTTGGTGAAGCTTTCTTT	CASSLTGLGEAFF
-	TRBV19	TRBJ1-5	few	TGTGCCAGTAGGAGGATCAATCAGCCCCAGCATTTT	CASRRINQPQHF
TRBD1	TRBV5-1	TRBJ2-5	-	TGCGCCAGCAGCTATACCTTAGGGGGACAGGGCCAAGAGACCCAGTACTTC	CASSYTLGGQGQETQYF
-	TRBV11-2	TRBJ1-2	-	TGTGCCAGCAGCTTAGTGGGGGGAGCTAACTATGGCTACACCTTC	CASSLVGGANYGYTF
-	TRBV7-2	TRBJ2-7	-	TGTGCCAGCAGCCCCCGGGGATCCAGTTACTACGAGCAGTACTTC	CASSPRGSSYYEQYF
TRBD1	TRBV3-1/TRBV3-2	TRBJ2-6	-	TGTGCCAGCACTGACCGGGACAGGGTTTTCTCTGGGGCCAACGTCCTGACTTTC	CASTDRDRVFSGANVLTF
TRBD1	TRBV5-1	TRBJ1-4	-	TGCGCCAGCAGCCTCCCAGGGGGAGGTAATGAAAAACTGTTTTTT	CASSLPGGGNEKLFF
TRBD1	TRBV28	TRBJ1-1	-	TGTGCCAGCAGTTTAAGGTCTTTTGGGACAGGAGGGACTGAAGCTTTCTTT	CASSLRSFGTGGTEAFF
TRBD1	TRBV5-1	TRBJ2-3	-	TGCGCCAGCAGCCGAGACAGGGGAGCCACAGATACGCAGTATTTT	CASSRDRGATDTQYF
-	TRBV2	TRBJ1-6	-	TGTGCCAGGGCGCCGGGACTCAATAATTCACCCCTCCACTTT	CARAPGLNNSPLHF
-	TRBV3-1/TRBV3-2	TRBJ1-1	once	TGTGCCAGCAGCCAAGGGGAGCGAGCTTTCTTT	CASSQGERAFF
TRBD2	TRBV30	TRBJ2-7	-	TGTGCCTGGAGTGTACCAGCGGGGCCGGGGGAGCAGTACTTC	CAWSVPAGPGEQYF
TRBD1	TRBV2	TRBJ2-7	-	TGTGCCAGCAGTGAAGCAGGGCCGGGACAGGGGATCTTCTCCTACGAGCAGTACTTC	CASSEAGPGQGIFSYEQYF
-	TRBV3-1/TRBV3-2	TRBJ2-3	many	TGTGCCAGCAGCCACCAGCGGCCAGATACGCAGTATTTT	CASSHQRPDTQYF
TRBD1	TRBV7-8	TRBJ2-7	-	TGTGCCAGCAGCTTAGAGCTCCGGACAGGGGCCTACGAGCAGTACTTC	CASSLELRTGAYEQYF
-	TRBV24-1	TRBJ2-5	-	TGTGCCACCAGTTTCCAGGGAGAGACCCAGTACTTC	CATSFQGETQYF
TRBD1	TRBV7-9	TRBJ1-4	-	TGTGCCAGCAGCCAGACAGGGGGAAGTGAAAAACTGTTTTTT	CASSQTGGSEKLFF
-	TRBV24-1	TRBJ1-1	-	TGTGCCACCCCGGGAACGAACACTGAAGCTTTCTTT	CATPGTNTEAFF
TRBD1	TRBV6-5	TRBJ1-2	-	TGTGCCAGCAGCGTAGGACAGGGCCCTAACTATGGCTACACCTTC	CASSVGQGPNYGYTF
-	TRBV7-8	TRBJ1-1	-	TGTGCCAGCAGCCTGCAGGCGTACACTGAAGCTTTCTTT	CASSLQAYTEAFF
-	TRBV5-6	TRBJ1-6	-	TGTGCCAGCAAAGAGGCTCTGAATTCACCCCTCCACTTT	CASKEALNSPLHF
-	TRBV5-1	TRBJ1-4	-	TGCGCCAGCAGCTTTGGACACCGTGCAACTAATGAAAAACTGTTTTTT	CASSFGHRATNEKLFF
-	TRBV11-3	TRBJ2-5	-	TGTGCCAGCAGCTTACACTCGGAGGCCGAAGAGACCCAGTACTTC	CASSLHSEAEETQYF
-	TRBV28	TRBJ1-1	-	TGTGCCATTAAGTCCCTACTTAACACTGAAGCTTTCTTT	CAIKSLLNTEAFF
TRBD2	TRBV6-5	TRBJ2-3	-	TGTGCCAGCAGTACCGGACTAGCCCTACATGCGTATTTT	CASSTGLALHAYF